A selection of T cell receptor beta chains follows, all from one sample in a study of a mutant IDH1 vaccine in newly diagnosed glioma. The protocol was immunoSEQ multiplex PCR, while the TCRdb copy is restricted to in-frame clones and leaves out a portion. The profile shows 30,000 to 40,000 clones, around 60% of them singletons. Their specific antigens are unknown. The sample was PBMCs, taken from a glioma patient whose treatment included an IDH1 peptide vaccine. The receptors were sampled from a woman younger than 30 with glioma. CDR3s leave out the opening cysteine and the closing phenylalanine or tryptophan.

>TRBV27|TRBJ2-7
ASSEREKEQY
>TRBV5-6|TRBJ2-6
ASSRGREWANVLT
>TRBV30|TRBJ2-3
AWMLNAGGTDTQY
>TRBV18|TRBJ1-1
ASRRVTGSNTEAF
>TRBV6-1|TRBJ1-4
ASRTGYTEKLF
>TRBV2|TRBJ2-7
ASSDPRTSRYEQY
>TRBV6-1|TRBJ1-5
ASSSGRLWDQPQH
>TRBV9|TRBJ2-3
ASSGYTQY
>TRBV5-4|TRBJ2-1
ASSLGQKTYNEQF
>TRBV9|TRBJ2-1
ASSASGTSGNNEQF
>TRBV19|TRBJ1-6
ASSPKSSGDSPLH
>TRBV6-5|TRBJ1-5
ASSYSRQGRQPQH
>TRBV18|TRBJ2-7
ASSPTTGYASYEQY
>TRBV11-2|TRBJ2-5
ASSGNRGARETQY
>TRBV28|TRBJ2-3
ASSEATGGTTDTQY
>TRBV7-9|TRBJ1-3
ASSPLISTGISGNTIY
>TRBV13|TRBJ2-3
ASSFRITQY
>TRBV30|TRBJ2-5
AWSRGGAQETQY
>TRBV6-5|TRBJ1-3
ASSLFRQSSGNTIY
>TRBV7-2|TRBJ1-5
ASSLGGGVGRNQPQH
>TRBV28|TRBJ1-5
ASSFRQPVNQPQH
>TRBV18|TRBJ1-5
ASSPQRQVLGNQPQH
>TRBV2|TRBJ2-2
ASSVLSNTGELF
>TRBV6-6|TRBJ1-2
ASSPGTRNLNYGYT
>TRBV11-3|TRBJ2-7
ATQGEDYEQY
>TRBV7-9|TRBJ1-1
ASSSQTGSEAF
>TRBV6-5|TRBJ1-3
ASSYSQDGNTIY
>TRBV7-9|TRBJ1-5
ASSLTGGEQPQH
>TRBV10-3|TRBJ1-2
TMGDRDRNGYT